This T cell receptor beta chain was recorded in a study of beta chain features in type 1 diabetes. General study points: Insertions at VDJ junctions were less frequent in type 1 diabetes patients. These patients also deleted more nucleotides at the same junctions. TCRB CDR3 length was moderately but significantly reduced in all four CD4+ subsets of Type 1 diabetes patients. Among patients, naive, central memory and Treg TCRB repertoires appeared more similar than among healthy donors.

Regarding this clone: Its target is unknown.

Expressed TCRB transcripts were sequenced because the entire RNA isolate underwent reverse transcription. Measured with immunoSEQ multiplex PCR; TCRdb has only the in-frame clones, and not every one. Here the sample spans 95,000 to 150,000 clones, roughly 15% being singletons. With 0 bases removed from V and 2 bases from J, the gap between germline ends came to 12 bases. Per germline, CDR1 SGHVS and CDR2 FNYEAQ. The length of the CDR3 is 16 residues. The sequencing sample was made of central memory CD4+ T cells from blood. The rearrangement uses TRBV7-6 and TRBJ2-3; tentative D call: TRBD1 (5 bases). This sequence was found in a man under 40 with type 1 diabetes. The CDR3, as DNA: TGTGCCAGCAGCTTAGCGCCGTCAGGGATCACAGATACGCAGTATTTT. Translated, it gives CASSLAPSGITDTQYF.